The clone carrying this TCR beta chain appeared once. Its specificity is not known. This record comes from a study of OX40 agonist ivuxolimab in advanced cancers. Study background: Given to patients was ivuxolimab, an agonistic anti-OX40 (CD134) antibody. Dose-escalation subjects each had hepatocellular carcinoma, melanoma, renal cell or head and neck cancer. Study-wide results and limits: A proportion of nonresponders additionally exhibited low normalized T-cell clonal expansion.

V was clipped by 4 bases and J by 8 bases, with 11 bases between them. CDR1 SQVTM and CDR2 ANQGSEA come from the germline V gene. CDR3 length equals 11 residues. At baseline, cycle 4 day 1, and cycle 7 day 1, blood was sampled. The repertoire was sequenced with immunoSEQ multiplex PCR; TCRdb's copy has only in-frame clones and lacks some. Counted here are roughly 73,000 clones, around 82% occurring once; the ten biggest clones make up over 2%. The V and J genes are TRBV29-1 and TRBJ1-2; no reliable D call. The material was CD4+ or CD8+ T cells sorted from blood, obtained in a trial of the OX40 agonist ivuxolimab. The receptor's source is an adult with an advanced solid tumor such as melanoma, head and neck, liver or kidney cancer. In nucleotides, the CDR3 is TGCAGCGTTGTCGGGGTGGAAGGCTACACCTTC. This gives the protein CSVVGVEGYTF.